One T cell receptor beta chain is described in this entry. This table comes from immunoSEQ multiplex PCR, and its TCRdb copy is limited to in-frame clones, with some not included. The sample lists some 64,000 clones; 55% to 75% were seen once. This CDR3 is 17 amino acids long. V lost 2 bases, J lost 0 bases, and 5 bases stayed unmatched. The germline CDR1 and CDR2 sequences are MNHEY and SMNVEV (reference sequence). This sample stems from a study of blood T cell repertoires in COVID-19. The overall study: PBMCs, B-cell-depleted T cells, or T cells were the source of the cDNA or gDNA that made up the material.

Seattle's enrolled individuals joined amid active infection and were then monitored longitudinally. This clonotype was sampled from a woman aged 70-85 years with COVID-19, enrolled during active disease. The sequenced sample was peripheral blood. The chain is built from TRBV27 and TRBJ2-7, with 12 bases aligning to TRBD2. This CDR3 reads CASSLTGLAGTSYEQYF. CDR3 bases: TGTGCCAGCAGTTTAACTGGACTAGCGGGGACCTCCTACGAGCAGTACTTC.